This TCR beta chain was recovered during a study of T cell changes during pregnancy in multiple sclerosis (dated by TCRdb to between 2018 and 2021). Background on the whole study: Changes in the T cell repertoire over the course of pregnancy were examined in this study in women with multiple sclerosis.

Library method: the immunoSEQ multiplex PCR assay. The clones in this table, taken by TCRdb from immuneACCESS, are in-frame only. Not every clone is retained; where verified, under half of the shortfall comes from an unresolved V gene, and the cause of the rest is unknown. Counted in this sample were more than 45,000 clones; 93% of them appeared once. The top ten clones comprise 3% to 4.5% of the sample. This clone was observed a handful of times. Its recognized antigen is unknown. No base-level quality is on record; no much larger clone is a single base apart. Germline trimming: 5 bases from V, 7 bases from J; junction bases outside gene matches: 6. For CDR1 and CDR2, the germline V gene lists SGHVS and FNYEAQ. From cysteine to phenylalanine, the CDR3 is 14 amino acids long. The DNA shown is the 42-base CDR3, in frame from base 1.

Recombination connected TRBV7-6 to TRBJ2-2, with 8 central nucleotides matching TRBD2. The sequence was collected from a female donor with multiple sclerosis, enrolled in a pregnancy study. Sequencing was performed on CD8+ T cells from peripheral blood mononuclear cells, taken in the second trimester of pregnancy. CDR3 loop: CASSPLAEHGELFF. The DNA sequence is given as TGTGCCAGCAGCCCACTAGCGGAACACGGGGAGCTGTTTTTT.